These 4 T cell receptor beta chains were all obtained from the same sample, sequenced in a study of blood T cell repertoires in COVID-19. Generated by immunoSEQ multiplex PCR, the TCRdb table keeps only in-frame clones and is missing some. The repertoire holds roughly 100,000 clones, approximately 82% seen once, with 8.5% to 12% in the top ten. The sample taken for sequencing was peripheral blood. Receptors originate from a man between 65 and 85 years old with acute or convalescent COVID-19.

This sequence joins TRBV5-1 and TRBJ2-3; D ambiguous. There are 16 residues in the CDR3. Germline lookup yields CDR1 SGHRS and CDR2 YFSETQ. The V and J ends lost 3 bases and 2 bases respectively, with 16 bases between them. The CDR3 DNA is TGCGCCAGCAGCTCTCTGGGCGTCCGGTCCACAGATACGCAGTATTTT. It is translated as CASSSLGVRSTDTQYF.

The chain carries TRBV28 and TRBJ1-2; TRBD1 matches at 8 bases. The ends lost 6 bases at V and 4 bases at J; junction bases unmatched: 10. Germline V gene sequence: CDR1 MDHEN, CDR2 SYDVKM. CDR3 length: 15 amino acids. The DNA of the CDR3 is TGTGCCAGCAGGTTTTCGGGACAGGCCCTCTATGGCTACACCTTC. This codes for CASRFSGQALYGYTF.

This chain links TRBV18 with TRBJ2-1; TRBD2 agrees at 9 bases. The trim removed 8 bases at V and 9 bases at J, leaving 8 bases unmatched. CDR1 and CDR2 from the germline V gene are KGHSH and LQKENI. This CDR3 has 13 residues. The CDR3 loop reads CASLGGRAIEQFF. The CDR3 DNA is TGTGCCAGCCTCGGCGGGAGGGCCATTGAGCAGTTCTTC.

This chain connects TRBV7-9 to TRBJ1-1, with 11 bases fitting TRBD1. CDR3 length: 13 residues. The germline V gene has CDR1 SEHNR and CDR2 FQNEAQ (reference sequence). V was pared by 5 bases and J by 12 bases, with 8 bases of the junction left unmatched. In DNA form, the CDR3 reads TGTGCCAGCAGCCAGGACAGGGGGCGGTTGACTTTCTTT. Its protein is CASSQDRGRLTFF. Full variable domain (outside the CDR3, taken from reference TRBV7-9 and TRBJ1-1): DTGVSQNPRHKITKRGQNVTFRCDPISEHNRLYWYRQTLGQGPEFLTYFQNEAQLEKSRLLSDRFSAERPKGSFSTLEIQRTEQGDSAMYLCASSQDRGRLTFFGQGTRLTVV.